The next 29 T cell receptor beta chains were all read from a single sample in a study of blood T cell repertoires in COVID-19. Clones were sequenced by immunoSEQ multiplex PCR, and TCRdb holds only the in-frame ones, with some missing. The sample includes 450,000 or so clones, roughly 90% of them seen just once. The sequencing input was peripheral blood. All receptors derive from a young man with COVID-19, enrolled during active disease.

The V and J genes are TRBV11-2 and TRBJ2-2, with 14 positions matching TRBD2. Germline trimming cut 5 bases from V and 3 bases from J; bases unmatched to any gene: 11. The germline gives CDR1 SGHAT, CDR2 FQNNGV. The CDR3 has 19 residues. CDR3 protein: CASSARRLAGGLDTGELFF. The CDR3 nucleotides read TGTGCCAGCAGCGCCAGACGACTAGCGGGGGGGCTGGACACCGGGGAGCTGTTTTTT.

The J gene is TRBJ1-1, the V gene TRBV4-1, with TRBD1 matching over 12 bases. The CDR3 sequence is 14 residues long. After removal of 5 bases from V and 5 bases from J, the junction contained 3 bases not matched to a gene. Germline V gives CDR1 MGHRA, CDR2 YSYEKL. CDR3 in amino acids: CASSAGQGATEAFF. The DNA for the CDR3 is TGCGCCAGCAGCGCGGGACAGGGGGCGACTGAAGCTTTCTTT.

The gene calls are TRBV29-1 and TRBJ1-1; possible D gene TRBD1, 6 bases. Trimming took 1 base from V and 8 from J, leaving 11 bases between them. The CDR3 consists of 12 residues. Germline values: CDR1 SQVTM, CDR2 ANQGSEA. This CDR3 is CSVEGATGEAFF. The DNA of the CDR3 is TGCAGCGTTGAAGGGGCAACAGGGGAAGCTTTCTTT.

V usage is TRBV2 and J usage is TRBJ2-1; D not certain. V gave up 7 bases and J gave up 0 bases, with 16 bases separating them. The CDR3 runs to 16 residues. Germline lookup yields CDR1 SNHLY and CDR2 FYNNEI. The CDR3 nucleotides are TGTGCCAGCAAAGTCTCTATCCTAAGCTCCTACAATGAGCAGTTCTTC. It translates to CASKVSILSSYNEQFF.

The table lists this clone with a count of one. The CDR3 loop reads CASSLSQRGSYNEQFF. CDR3 bases: TGTGCCAGTAGTTTATCCCAGCGGGGCTCGTACAATGAGCAGTTCTTC. The chain combines TRBV19 with TRBJ2-1, with 7 bases aligning to TRBD2. Germline CDR1 and CDR2: LNHDA and SQIVND (reference sequence). V was pared by 5 bases and J by 4 bases, with 11 bases of the junction left unmatched. The CDR3 sequence is 16 residues long.

The V and J genes are TRBV9 and TRBJ2-2; 13 bases match TRBD2. The CDR3 covers 17 residues. CDR1 SGDLS and CDR2 YYNGEE come from the germline V gene. The V segment lost 3 bases and the J segment 7 bases; nucleotides outside the gene matches: 9. The DNA of the CDR3 is TGTGCCAGCAGCGCGAGTGGAGGACTAGCGGGAGACGGGGAGCTGTTTTTT. This encodes CASSASGGLAGDGELFF.

V gene TRBV5-4 combines with J gene TRBJ1-3; 8 positions agree with TRBD1. The germline gives CDR1 SGHNT, CDR2 YYREEE (reference sequence). V dropped 3 bases and J dropped 3; count of bases not matched to a gene: 2. CDR3 length: 14 residues. CDR3 coding DNA: TGTGCCAGCAGCTCGACAGGGGATGGAAACACCATATATTTT. Protein product: CASSSTGDGNTIYF.

V usage is TRBV7-6 and J usage is TRBJ1-2, with D possibly being TRBD1 (5 bases). CDR3 length: 15 amino acids. Germline-derived CDR1 and CDR2 are SGHVS and FNYEAQ. The V gene lost 5 bases and the J gene lost 6 bases, with 19 bases spanning the gap. CDR3 coding DNA: TGTGCCAGCAGCCCCATCTCGGGGGTAGGAGATGGCTACACCTTC. Its translation: CASSPISGVGDGYTF.

The CDR3 loop reads CASSPLVSGANVLTF. The CDR3 region has the DNA TGTGCCAGCAGCCCCCTTGTCTCTGGGGCCAACGTCCTGACTTTC. The chain carries TRBV3-1 (or the pseudogene TRBV3-2) and TRBJ2-6, with no clear D. The CDR3 has 15 amino acids. Trimming cost V 4 bases and J 0 bases, with 7 bases left between them. Germline V gene data show CDR1 as LGHDT and CDR2 as YNNKEL (reference sequence).

The chain is built from TRBV11-3 and TRBJ2-7; 9 nucleotides line up with TRBD2. V shed 4 bases and J 6 bases; nucleotides not matched to a gene: 7. Germline V CDR1 and CDR2: SGHNT, YENEEA. The CDR3 length is 14 residues. The CDR3: CASSSLAGVAEQYF. CDR3 nucleotide sequence: TGTGCCAGCAGCTCCTTAGCGGGAGTGGCCGAGCAGTACTTC.

The chain recombines TRBV18 with TRBJ1-2, with TRBD1 matching over 9 bases. Germline CDR1 KGHSH, CDR2 LQKENI. The CDR3 runs to 15 residues. J gave up 3 bases and V 0 bases, and 2 bases lay outside the gene matches. For the CDR3, the DNA is TGTGCCAGCTCACCACCCCGGACAGGGGACTATGGCTACACCTTC. Translating gives CASSPPRTGDYGYTF.

V usage is TRBV6-1 and J usage is TRBJ1-4, with 10 bases aligning to TRBD1. V lost 4 bases to trimming and J lost 3 bases; unmatched junction nucleotides: 8. The CDR3 sequence is 17 residues long. CDR1 is MNHNS and CDR2 is SASEGT in the germline V gene. Here the CDR3 reads CASSGWDRGDANEKLFF. In DNA, the CDR3 is TGTGCCAGCAGTGGCTGGGACAGGGGAGATGCTAATGAAAAACTGTTTTTT.

The V gene is TRBV11-3, the J gene TRBJ1-1; no definite D call. This CDR3 spans 14 amino acids. The germline V gene has CDR1 SGHNT and CDR2 YENEEA. V was pared by 3 bases and J by 8 bases, with 16 bases between. CDR3 region: CASSLGQPPVEAFF. CDR3 in DNA: TGTGCCAGCAGCTTGGGCCAGCCCCCGGTGGAAGCTTTCTTT.

This clone was counted only a few times. The chain recombines TRBV27 with TRBJ1-2; the match to TRBD1 covers 7 bases. V trimming: 6 bases; J trimming: 8 bases; junction bases outside the gene matches: 12. CDR3 length equals 14 residues. Germline CDR1 reads MNHEY; CDR2 reads SMNVEV (reference sequence). This chain's CDR3 is CASRQQGRSSGYTF. CDR3 in DNA: TGTGCCAGCAGACAACAGGGGAGGTCCAGCGGCTACACCTTC.

The chain joins TRBV19 to TRBJ2-3; 10 nucleotides match TRBD1. The CDR3 runs 17 residues. The V gene end was trimmed by 8 bases and the J gene end by 0 bases; junction bases not matched to a gene: 11. Germline V lookup: CDR1 LNHDA, CDR2 SQIVND (reference sequence). The CDR3 nucleotides are TGTGCCAGTGCTCCCGGGACAGGGGTTTCTAGCACAGATACGCAGTATTTT. It specifies CASAPGTGVSSTDTQYF.

The chain uses TRBV7-9 and TRBJ2-1, with D possibly matching TRBD2 (5 bases). V was shortened by 3 bases and J by 0 bases, with 12 bases between the two germline ends. Germline V gene data show CDR1 as SEHNR and CDR2 as FQNEAQ (reference sequence). There are 16 residues in the CDR3. CDR3 region: CASSLRAVSSYNEQFF. The DNA of the CDR3 is TGTGCCAGCAGCTTGAGGGCGGTGAGCTCCTACAATGAGCAGTTCTTC.

The rearrangement joins TRBV11-2 to TRBJ1-1; D unclear. Trimming stripped 1 base from V and 5 bases from J, with 5 bases between. There are 12 residues in the CDR3. The germline V gene encodes CDR1 SGHAT and CDR2 FQNNGV. CDR3 coding DNA: TGTGCCAGCAGCTTAGTACAGACTGAAGCTTTCTTT. It translates to CASSLVQTEAFF.

As for this clone: Different DNA sequences within this sample yield the same CDR3. CDR3 loop: CASSPGLGTYEQYF. The CDR3 nucleotides are TGTGCCAGCAGCCCCGGACTAGGGACCTACGAGCAGTACTTC. The chain couples TRBV3-1 (or the pseudogene TRBV3-2) to TRBJ2-7, with TRBD2 identical over 7 bases. J lost 2 bases, V lost 4 bases, and 5 bases had no gene match. Germline V lookup: CDR1 LGHDT, CDR2 YNNKEL (reference sequence). The CDR3 has 14 amino acids.

This rearrangement joins TRBV19 to TRBJ2-5; maybe TRBD1 (6 bases). The germline V and J ends were trimmed by 6 bases and 4 bases, with 12 bases remaining between them. CDR1 is LNHDA, CDR2 SQIVND, per germline (reference sequence). The CDR3 totals 13 residues. Here the CDR3 DNA reads TGTGCCAGTAGCCCCCTGGGGGCAGAGACCCAGTACTTC. Its translation: CASSPLGAETQYF.

The chain uses TRBV28 and TRBJ2-3; 9 nucleotides agree with TRBD2. CDR1 is MDHEN and CDR2 is SYDVKM in the germline V gene. The CDR3 runs to 16 residues. V shed 3 bases, J shed 0 bases, and the junction held 4 bases outside the gene matches. The CDR3 DNA reads TGTGCCAGCAGTTTTAATCTAGCGGGGAGCACAGATACGCAGTATTTT. This sequence encodes CASSFNLAGSTDTQYF.

This chain uses TRBV7-3 with TRBJ2-2; TRBD2 might be the D (5 bases). The germline V gene has CDR1 SGHTA and CDR2 FQGTGA. V was shortened by 4 bases and J by 6 bases, with 9 bases between the two germline ends. The CDR3 has 13 amino acids. The DNA of the CDR3 is TGTGCCAGCAGCTCGAGGGAAGCCGGGGAGCTGTTTTTT. This encodes CASSSREAGELFF.

This clone was picked up one time. The rearrangement joins TRBV19 to TRBJ1-6, with a weak D call TRBD1 (5 bases). The germline gives CDR1 LNHDA, CDR2 SQIVND (reference sequence). V was cut by 4 bases and J by 2 bases, with 9 bases left in between. The CDR3 is 15 residues long. The CDR3 loop is CASSSGGTYNSPLHF. The DNA for the CDR3 is TGTGCCAGTAGTAGCGGGGGGACCTATAATTCACCCCTCCACTTT.

The rearrangement links TRBV5-8 to TRBJ1-1, with a tentative D call TRBD1 (5 bases). The ends were cut back, 0 bases at V and 9 bases at J, with 12 bases in the middle. Germline V gene lookup returns CDR1 SGHTS and CDR2 YDEGEE. CDR3 size: 13 residues. CDR3: CASSLGDSIKAFF. The CDR3 nucleotides are TGTGCCAGCAGCTTGGGTGACAGTATTAAAGCTTTCTTT.

V is TRBV18 and J is TRBJ1-2; TRBD1 matches 7 bases. From germline, CDR1 is KGHSH and CDR2 LQKENI. CDR3 length: 14 residues. The V gene end was trimmed by 3 bases and the J gene end by 4 bases; junction bases not matched to a gene: 5. The DNA of the CDR3 is TGTGCCAGCTCACCCGAGGGACAGCTCTATGGCTACACCTTC. Encoded protein: CASSPEGQLYGYTF.

The chain combines TRBV12-3 or TRBV12-4 with TRBJ2-1; possibly TRBD2 for D (6 bases). The ends were cut back, 6 bases at V and 8 bases at J, with 14 bases in the middle. The CDR3 length is 13 residues. CDR3 sequence: CASSPTERDEQFF. The CDR3 coding sequence is TGTGCCAGCAGCCCGACAGAGCGGGATGAGCAGTTCTTC.

This clone was counted only a few times. The chain employs TRBV19 and TRBJ1-1; no reliable D call. The ends were cut back, 11 bases at V and 1 base at J, with 5 bases in the middle. CDR3 length equals 10 residues. Per germline, CDR1 LNHDA and CDR2 SQIVND (reference sequence). The CDR3 DNA sequence: TGTGCCTTACAGAACACTGAAGCTTTCTTT. Its protein is CALQNTEAFF.

The chain employs TRBV7-9 and TRBJ2-1; 11 nucleotides match TRBD2. Trimming took 1 base from V and 3 from J; bases not matched to a gene: 5. Germline values: CDR1 SEHNR, CDR2 FQNEAQ (reference sequence). The CDR3 loop spans 17 amino acids. This chain's CDR3 is CASSLGGLAGGYNEQFF. For the CDR3, the DNA is TGTGCCAGCAGCTTAGGGGGGCTAGCGGGAGGCTACAATGAGCAGTTCTTC. Full variable domain (missing parts from reference TRBV7-9 and TRBJ2-1): DTGVSQNPRHKITKRGQNVTFRCDPISEHNRLYWYRQTLGQGPEFLTYFQNEAQLEKSRLLSDRFSAERPKGSFSTLEIQRTEQGDSAMYLCASSLGGLAGGYNEQFFGPGTRLTVL.

The chain employs TRBV6-6 and TRBJ2-1; TRBD1 aligns across 7 bases. The germline V gene encodes CDR1 MNHNY and CDR2 SVGAGI (reference sequence). Trimming took 0 bases from V and 8 from J; bases not matched to a gene: 7. The CDR3 length is 15 residues. DNA of the CDR3: TGTGCCAGCAGTTACTCGCGTCAGGGGGAACATGAGCAGTTCTTC. Its translation: CASSYSRQGEHEQFF.

The chain is built from TRBV10-1 and TRBJ2-7, with a possible D match to TRBD1 (6 bases). CDR1 is WNHNN, CDR2 SYGVQD, per germline (reference sequence). Trimming stripped 4 bases from V and 0 bases from J, with 10 bases between. CDR3 size: 14 residues. The CDR3 loop is CASSAGALSYEQYF. CDR3 DNA sequence: TGCGCCAGCAGTGCAGGGGCTCTCTCCTACGAGCAGTACTTC.